The rows below give T cell receptor beta chains drawn from one sample of a study of CD8 T cells in Susac syndrome. TCRdb redid the calling of the immunoSEQ multiplex PCR reads with MiXCR, one entry per CDR3 protein. The repertoire includes 130,000 or so distinct CDR3 sequences, approximately 95% of them detected once, and approximately 0.11% sits in the top ten. The specimen sequenced was CD4+ T cells from PBMCs. The receptors derive from a human donor with multiple sclerosis. The CDR3 runs from the conserved cysteine through the conserved F or W. The D gene is left open where the match is weak.

j_call	v_call	d_call	cdr3_nt	cdr3_aa
TRBJ2-1	TRBV20-1	-	TGCAGTGCTAGATCCAGGGTGTACTACAATGAGCAGTTCTTC	CSARSRVYYNEQFF
TRBJ2-5	TRBV20-1	-	TGCAGTGCTAGCCCCAGCCGGGAGACCCAGTACTTC	CSASPSRETQYF
TRBJ2-3	TRBV4-3	-	TGCGCCAGCAGCCGACAGCTCGAAGATACGCAGTATTTT	CASSRQLEDTQYF
TRBJ2-5	TRBV24-1	-	TGTGCCACCAGTTCGACAGGTAGAATGTCGACCCAGTACTTC	CATSSTGRMSTQYF
TRBJ2-5	TRBV4-3	TRBD2	TGCGCCAGCAGCCAAGAACTAGCGGGGGGGCAGGAGACCCAGTACTTC	CASSQELAGGQETQYF
TRBJ2-7	TRBV9	-	TGTGCCAGCAGCGTAGCGCCTGCTTACGAGCAGTACTTC	CASSVAPAYEQYF
TRBJ1-1	TRBV15	-	TGTGCCACCATTCCGGGGGGCCTGAACACTGAAGCTTTCTTT	CATIPGGLNTEAFF
TRBJ2-7	TRBV12-3/TRBV12-4	TRBD1	TGTGCCAGCAGTCCCGGGACAGGCGAGCAGTACTTC	CASSPGTGEQYF
TRBJ2-7	TRBV27	TRBD1	TGTGCCAGCAGGGGGCCGGGACAGGGTGGTTTTGGTTCCGAGCAGTACTTC	CASRGPGQGGFGSEQYF
TRBJ2-3	TRBV9	TRBD2	TGTGCCAGTGTCGAGACTAGCGGGGGACCCACAGATACGCAGTATTTT	CASVETSGGPTDTQYF
TRBJ2-7	TRBV6-1	-	TGTGCCAGCAGGCGGGGTTTAGGCCCGACCTCCTACGAGCAGTACTTC	CASRRGLGPTSYEQYF
TRBJ2-7	TRBV27	-	TGTGCCAGCAGTCCCTTCAAGGGTCGCACCCCCTACGAGCAGTACTTC	CASSPFKGRTPYEQYF
TRBJ1-5	TRBV12-3/TRBV12-4	TRBD1	TGTGCCAGCAGTTTTTTTTTGGGGACAGGGGTTGCTAGCAATCAGCCCCAGCATTTT	CASSFFLGTGVASNQPQHF
TRBJ1-2	TRBV27	TRBD1	TGTGCCAGCAGTTCCACAGGGGGCTATGGCTACACCTTC	CASSSTGGYGYTF
TRBJ1-1	TRBV29-1	TRBD1	TGCAGCGTCCGGGACAGGGGGGTTAGGACTGAAGCTTTCTTT	CSVRDRGVRTEAFF
TRBJ1-5	TRBV3-1	-	TGTGCCAGCAGCCCCCTAAACCCAGGACCCGACCAGCCCCAGCATTTT	CASSPLNPGPDQPQHF
TRBJ2-3	TRBV20-1	-	TGCAGTGCTATCCGGCCCCAAGATACGCAGTATTTT	CSAIRPQDTQYF
TRBJ2-7	TRBV20-1	TRBD1	TGCAGTGCAAAGGACAGGGTCTCCTACGAGCAGTACTTC	CSAKDRVSYEQYF
TRBJ2-3	TRBV20-1	-	TGCAGTGCTACGACCTGGGTGGATACGCAGTATTTT	CSATTWVDTQYF
TRBJ2-2	TRBV29-1	-	TGCAGCGTGGAATTCGGAGGGCGTGTCGGGGAGCTGTTTTTT	CSVEFGGRVGELFF
TRBJ2-3	TRBV29-1	-	TGCAGCGTTCGGGGGACACCAAAGGCTCCAGATACGCAGTATTTT	CSVRGTPKAPDTQYF
TRBJ1-5	TRBV18	TRBD1	TGTGCCAGCTCACCAAACAGGGGTGGCAATCAGCCCCAGCATTTT	CASSPNRGGNQPQHF